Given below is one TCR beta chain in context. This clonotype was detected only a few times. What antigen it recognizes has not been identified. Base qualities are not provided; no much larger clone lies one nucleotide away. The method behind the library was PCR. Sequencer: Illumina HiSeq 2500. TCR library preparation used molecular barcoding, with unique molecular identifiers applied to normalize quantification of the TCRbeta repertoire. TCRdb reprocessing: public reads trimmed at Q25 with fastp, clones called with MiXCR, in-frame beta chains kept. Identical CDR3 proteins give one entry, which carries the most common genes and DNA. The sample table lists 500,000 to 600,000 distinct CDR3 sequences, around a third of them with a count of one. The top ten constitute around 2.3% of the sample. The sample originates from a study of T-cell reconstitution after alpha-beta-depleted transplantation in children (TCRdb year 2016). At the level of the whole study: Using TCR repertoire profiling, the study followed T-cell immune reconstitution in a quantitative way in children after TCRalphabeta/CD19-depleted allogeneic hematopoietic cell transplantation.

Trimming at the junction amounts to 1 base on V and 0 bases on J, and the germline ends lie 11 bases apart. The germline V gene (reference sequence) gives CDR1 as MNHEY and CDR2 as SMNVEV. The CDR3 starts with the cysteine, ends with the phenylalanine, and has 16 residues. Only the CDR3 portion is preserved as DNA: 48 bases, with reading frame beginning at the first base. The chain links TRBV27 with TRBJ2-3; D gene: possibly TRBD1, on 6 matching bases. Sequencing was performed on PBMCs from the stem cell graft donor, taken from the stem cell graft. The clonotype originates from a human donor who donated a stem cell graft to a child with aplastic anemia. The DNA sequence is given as TGTGCCAGCAGTTTATTACAGGGCGGCAGCACAGATACGCAGTATTTT. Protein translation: CASSLLQGGSTDTQYF.